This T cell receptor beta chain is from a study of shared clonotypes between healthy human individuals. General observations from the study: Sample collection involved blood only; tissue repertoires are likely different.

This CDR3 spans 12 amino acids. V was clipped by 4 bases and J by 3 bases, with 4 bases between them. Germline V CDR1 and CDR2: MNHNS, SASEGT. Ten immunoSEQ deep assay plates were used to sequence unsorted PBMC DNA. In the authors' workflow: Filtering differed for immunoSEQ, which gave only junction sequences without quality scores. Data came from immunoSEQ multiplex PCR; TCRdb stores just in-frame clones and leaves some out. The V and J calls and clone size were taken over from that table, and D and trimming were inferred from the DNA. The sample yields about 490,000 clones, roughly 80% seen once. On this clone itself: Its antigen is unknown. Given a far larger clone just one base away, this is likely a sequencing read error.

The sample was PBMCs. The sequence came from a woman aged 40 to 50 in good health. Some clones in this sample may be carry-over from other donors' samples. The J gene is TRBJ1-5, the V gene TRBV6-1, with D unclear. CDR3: CASSADNQPQHF. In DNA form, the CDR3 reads TGTGCCAGCAGTGCAGACAATCAGCCCCAGCATTTT.